Described below is a single T cell receptor (beta chain) sequence and its context. The sample comes from a study of blood T cell repertoires in COVID-19. At the level of the study: From T cells, B-cell-depleted T cells, or PBMCs came the material, which was cDNA or gDNA.

Recruited during active infection, patients (from Seattle) were subsequently followed longitudinally. Here immunoSEQ multiplex PCR was the method, and the copy in TCRdb shows in-frame clones only, minus some. The sample lists roughly 330,000 clones, over 80% occurring once. Germline CDR1 reads LNHDA; CDR2 reads SQIVND (reference sequence). The CDR3 has 17 amino acids. V lost 4 bases and J lost 1; bases outside the gene matches: 12. Source material: peripheral blood. This TCR came from a man younger than 40 with COVID-19, enrolled during active disease. The rearrangement links TRBV19 to TRBJ2-5; 7 bases fit TRBD1. The CDR3 here is CASSKPLRDRGQETQYF. Here the CDR3 DNA reads TGTGCCAGTAGTAAACCCCTACGGGACAGAGGCCAAGAGACCCAGTACTTC.